These 19 T cell receptor beta chains originate from one sample sequenced in a study of persistence of HIV-infected CD4 T cells. The immunoSEQ assay was version 4, run in survey mode. Profiling relied on immunoSEQ multiplex PCR, and the TCRdb table lists in-frame clones only, not all of them. The sample contains 25,000 to 35,000 clones, around four fifths of which appear only once. What these receptors recognize is not known. Stimulation used about 10 ug/mL lysate from CMV-infected fibroblasts. CD40L-negative CD69-negative CD45RO-high memory CD4+ T cells were sorted as populations depleted of antigen-responding cells. Sequenced here: CD4+ T cells sorted from PBMCs after approximately 19-hour stimulation, sampled from a patient who received antiretroviral therapy. Every receptor here comes from an adult man with HIV who was CMV-seropositive.

This chain joins TRBV7-3 and TRBJ2-2, with D perhaps given as TRBD1 or TRBD2 (5 bases each). The germline V gene encodes CDR1 SGHTA and CDR2 FQGTGA. Trimming pared 6 bases from V and 4 bases from J, leaving 15 bases between. This CDR3 contains 15 residues. DNA of the CDR3: TGTGCCAGCAGTTTGGACGGGGCTGGCACCGGGGAGCTGTTTTTT. Amino acid sequence: CASSLDGAGTGELFF.

The chain couples TRBV29-1 to TRBJ2-3, with D possibly being TRBD2 (5 bases). The CDR3 extends over 11 amino acids. Germline V gene data show CDR1 as SQVTM and CDR2 as ANQGSEA. Trimming pared 0 bases from V and 9 bases from J, leaving 7 bases between. The DNA for the CDR3 is TGCAGCGTTGAAGATCCGGGAACGCAGTATTTT. Its translation: CSVEDPGTQYF.

The chain links TRBV4-1 to TRBJ2-3; 11 nucleotides align to TRBD2. This CDR3 contains 15 residues. The V gene's germline CDR1 is MGHRA and CDR2 YSYEKL. J gave up 2 bases and V 6 bases, and 4 bases lay outside the gene matches. CDR3 amino acids: CASSLSGGDTDTQYF. In DNA, the CDR3 is TGCGCCAGCAGTCTTAGCGGGGGGGACACAGATACGCAGTATTTT.

This clone was counted between two and nine times. CDR3 sequence: CAWSVGQGHSGNTIYF. The CDR3 nucleotides read TGTGCCTGGAGTGTAGGACAAGGTCACTCTGGAAACACCATATATTTT. This rearrangement joins TRBV30 to TRBJ1-3, with D possibly being TRBD1 (5 bases). Trimming removed 0 bases from V and 0 bases from J, with 12 bases in between. This CDR3 has 16 amino acids. Germline CDR1 GTSNPN, CDR2 SVGIG (reference sequence).

The table lists this clone with a count of one. Here the CDR3 reads CASSTRDRAFYEQYF. The CDR3 DNA reads as TGTGCCAGCAGCACCCGGGACAGGGCGTTCTACGAGCAGTACTTC. The chain couples TRBV2 to TRBJ2-7; 9 bases align to TRBD1. With V trimmed by 6 bases and J by 3 bases, 9 bases remained unmatched. This CDR3 has 15 amino acids. Germline assignment: CDR1 SNHLY and CDR2 FYNNEI.

The chain recombines TRBV27 with TRBJ1-2, with 7 bases fitting TRBD1. This CDR3 spans 12 amino acids. Germline CDR1 is MNHEY and CDR2 is SMNVEV (reference sequence). V trimming: 5 bases; J trimming: 9 bases; junction bases outside the gene matches: 6. CDR3 loop: CASSVTGESYTF. In nucleotides, the CDR3 is TGTGCCAGCAGTGTTACAGGGGAGAGCTACACCTTC.

The chain carries TRBV7-9 and TRBJ1-2; D might be TRBD1 (5 bases). Per germline, CDR1 SEHNR and CDR2 FQNEAQ (reference sequence). V lost 5 bases, J lost 0 bases, and 10 bases lay in between. The CDR3 sequence is 14 residues long. In nucleotides, the CDR3 is TGTGCCAGCAGCCATGACAGTACTAACTATGGCTACACCTTC. This translates into CASSHDSTNYGYTF.

The J gene is TRBJ2-2, the V gene TRBV24-1; no definite D call. The germline V gene encodes CDR1 KGHDR and CDR2 SFDVKD. The length of the CDR3 is 17 residues. Trimming shortened V by 5 bases and J by 0 bases, and 15 bases separated the two germline ends. CDR3: CATSATRNTANTGELFF. Here the CDR3 DNA reads TGTGCCACCAGTGCCACCAGAAACACCGCGAACACCGGGGAGCTGTTTTTT.

The chain combines TRBV5-1 with TRBJ1-2, with D unclear. The CDR3 is 13 amino acids. Germline values: CDR1 SGHRS, CDR2 YFSETQ. Trimming removed 1 base at V and 8 bases at J, with 12 bases between. The CDR3 nucleotides are TGCGCCAGCAGCTTGAACGGCGGGCTCGGCTACACCTTC. Translation: CASSLNGGLGYTF.

This chain links TRBV18 with TRBJ1-2, with D uncertain. The V end lost 3 bases, the J end lost 9 bases, and 11 bases lay between the germline ends. The CDR3 runs 12 residues. Germline V gene sequence: CDR1 KGHSH, CDR2 LQKENI. The CDR3 DNA is TGTGCCAGCTCACCCGAGTCATCTCGCTACACCTTC. Protein: CASSPESSRYTF.

The genes are TRBV7-2 and TRBJ2-3, with 7 bases matching TRBD1. The CDR3 covers 15 residues. Trimming removed 5 bases from V and 2 bases from J; junction bases left unmatched: 7. CDR1 is SGHTA and CDR2 is FQGNSA in the germline V gene. CDR3 sequence reads: CASSILGQSTDTQYF. CDR3 nucleotide sequence: TGTGCCAGCAGCATACTGGGACAGTCCACAGATACGCAGTATTTT. Complete variable domain (other parts from reference TRBV7-2 and TRBJ2-3): GAGVSQSPSNKVTEKGKDVELRCDPISGHTALYWYRQSLGQGLEFLIYFQGNSAPDKSGLPSDRFSAERTGGSVSTLTIQRTQQEDSAVYLCASSILGQSTDTQYFGPGTRLTVL.

The chain links TRBV4-2 to TRBJ2-1; D perhaps matches TRBD1 (7 bases). Trimming took off 0 bases at V and 9 bases at J, with 15 bases between the two ends. The germline V gene encodes CDR1 LGHNA and CDR2 YNFKEQ. This CDR3 is built from 15 residues. The CDR3 loop reads CASSQERPGGGEQFF. CDR3 nucleotide sequence: TGTGCCAGCAGCCAAGAGAGGCCAGGGGGAGGTGAGCAGTTCTTC.

CDR3 coding DNA: TGTGCCAGCAGTGAAACAGGGGGCAGCGAGCCCCAGCATTTT. Residues: CASSETGGSEPQHF. The V call is TRBV6-4, the J call TRBJ1-5; the match to TRBD1 covers 9 bases. Germline V gene data show CDR1 as MRHNA and CDR2 as SNTAGT. Trimming at V came to 3 bases and at J to 8 bases, leaving 5 bases not matched to a gene. The CDR3 runs to 14 residues.

V is TRBV5-4 and J is TRBJ2-7; 7 bases are a match to TRBD2. This CDR3 has 15 residues. Germline CDR1 SGHNT, CDR2 YYREEE (reference sequence). The ends lost 4 bases at V and 0 bases at J; junction bases unmatched: 7. CDR3 bases: TGTGCCAGCAGCCGAAAGCGGGGAAGCTCCTACGAGCAGTACTTC. As protein: CASSRKRGSSYEQYF. The variable domain in full, completed from reference TRBV5-4 and TRBJ2-7, reads ETGVTQSPTHLIKTRGQQVTLRCSSQSGHNTVSWYQQALGQGPQFIFQYYREEENGRGNFPPRFSGLQFPNYSSELNVNALELDDSALYLCASSRKRGSSYEQYFGPGTRLTVT.

This clone showed up just once. J is TRBJ1-2 and V is TRBV4-3, with 11 bases matching TRBD1. The CDR3 contains 19 residues. Germline V CDR1 and CDR2: LGHNA, YSLEER. V shed 0 bases, J shed 4 bases, and the junction held 13 bases outside the gene matches. The CDR3 sequence is CASSQDWMLGTGGTYGYTF. The CDR3 DNA sequence: TGCGCCAGCAGCCAAGATTGGATGTTAGGGACAGGGGGAACCTATGGCTACACCTTC.

The V gene is TRBV28, the J gene TRBJ2-1; 7 positions agree with TRBD2. This CDR3 has 13 residues. Germline loops: CDR1 MDHEN, CDR2 SYDVKM. CDR3 coding DNA: TGTGCTGCAAGGGGAGGGGCCTACAATGAGCAGTTCTTC. This translates into CAARGGAYNEQFF.

The CDR3 DNA is TGTGCCAGCAGCACATTCGGGTGGGAAAGGAACACTGAAGCTTTCTTT. Protein: CASSTFGWERNTEAFF. The chain carries TRBV5-6 and TRBJ1-1; D call uncertain. Per germline, CDR1 SGHDT and CDR2 YYEEEE. Trimming cost V 4 bases and J 1 base, with 17 bases left between them. This CDR3 is 16 amino acids long.

This clone was counted a single time. This rearrangement joins TRBV6-6 to TRBJ1-5; D possibly corresponds to TRBD1 (6 bases). The CDR3 extends over 16 amino acids. Trimming left V 2 bases short and J 0 bases short, with 11 bases between. The V gene's germline CDR1 is MNHNY and CDR2 SVGAGI (reference sequence). CDR3 DNA: TGTGCCAGCAGTTACGGGGGGGGCAGTAGCAATCAGCCCCAGCATTTT. Protein sequence: CASSYGGGSSNQPQHF.

V gene TRBV5-4 combines with J gene TRBJ2-3; TRBD2 matches 15 bases. Germline CDR1 reads SGHNT; CDR2 reads YYREEE (reference sequence). The trim removed 4 bases at V and 6 bases at J, leaving 6 bases unmatched. This CDR3 comprises 16 residues. CDR3 sequence (DNA): TGTGCCAGCAGCGTAGGACTAGCGGGGGGGCTGGATACGCAGTATTTT. Its translation is CASSVGLAGGLDTQYF.